This T cell receptor beta chain was documented in a study of T cell responses to AZD1222 COVID-19 vaccine. Profiled with immunoSEQ multiplex PCR; TCRdb holds only in-frame clones, not every one. The repertoire consists of 180,000 or so clones, with about 93% occurring once and the leading ten covering around 1.9%. The trim removed 3 bases at V and 6 bases at J, leaving 3 bases unmatched. The CDR3 runs to 15 residues. CDR1 is KGHSH and CDR2 is LQKENI in the germline V gene. The chain links TRBV18 to TRBJ2-1; 12 bases line up with TRBD2. This TCR came from an adult who received the AZD1222 COVID-19 vaccine. The starting material was peripheral blood, obtained 28 days after the second AZD1222 dose. In DNA, the CDR3 is TGTGCCAGCTCACCGACTAGCGGGAGAGGCAATGAGCAGTTCTTC. It specifies CASSPTSGRGNEQFF. Full variable domain (remainder filled in from reference TRBV18 and TRBJ2-1): NAGVMQNPRHLVRRRGQEARLRCSPMKGHSHVYWYRQLPEEGLKFMVYLQKENIIDESGMPKERFSAEFPKEGPSILRIQQVVRGDSAAYFCASSPTSGRGNEQFFGPGTRLTVL.